The 16 T cell receptor beta chains below were found in one sample sequenced in a study of cytomegalovirus exposure and HLA in healthy donors. With 60 Vbeta and 13 Jbeta primers, the PCR was carried out. The data were produced by immunoSEQ multiplex PCR, yet TCRdb's version contains in-frame clones alone and is incomplete. The sample has fewer than 250,000 clones; about 77% are singletons. The sequenced material came from PBMCs. The receptors were gathered from a man between 25 and 39 years old in good health and CMV-seropositive.

The rearrangement links TRBV25-1 to TRBJ2-7; 13 bases fit TRBD2. With V trimmed by 5 bases and J by 2 bases, 6 bases remained unmatched. The CDR3 is made up of 16 amino acids. The germline CDR1 and CDR2 sequences are MGHDK and SYGVNS. The CDR3 nucleotides read TGTGCCAGCAGTCGGGGACTAGCGGGATCTACCTACGAGCAGTACTTC. Translated: CASSRGLAGSTYEQYF.

The chain is built from TRBV7-2 and TRBJ2-5, with 7 bases identical to TRBD2. This CDR3 has 18 amino acids. Germline CDR1 is SGHTA and CDR2 is FQGNSA. V was pared by 3 bases and J by 2 bases, with 15 bases of the junction left unmatched. The CDR3 DNA is TGTGCCAGCAGCTTGGGGCCCCGGGAGGCGGGAGTTCAAGAGACCCAGTACTTC. This gives the protein CASSLGPREAGVQETQYF. The full variable domain, in which reference TRBV7-2 and TRBJ2-5 provide the parts outside the CDR3, is GAGVSQSPSNKVTEKGKDVELRCDPISGHTALYWYRQSLGQGLEFLIYFQGNSAPDKSGLPSDRFSAERTGGSVSTLTIQRTQQEDSAVYLCASSLGPREAGVQETQYFGPGTRLLVL.

This clone was recorded a few times. This chain links TRBV7-2 with TRBJ2-7; 9 bases line up with TRBD1. V dropped 5 bases and J dropped 3; count of bases not matched to a gene: 5. Per germline, CDR1 SGHTA and CDR2 FQGNSA. The CDR3 consists of 14 residues. The DNA for the CDR3 is TGTGCCAGCAGCACCGGGACAGGGTACTACGAGCAGTACTTC. Its translation is CASSTGTGYYEQYF.

The chain links TRBV7-9 to TRBJ1-1; tentative D call: TRBD1 (5 bases). The CDR3 sequence is 15 residues long. Germline V gene lookup returns CDR1 SEHNR and CDR2 FQNEAQ (reference sequence). The V and J ends lost 5 bases and 1 base respectively, with 14 bases between them. As DNA, the CDR3 is TGTGCCAGCAGCCTCCAGACGGGGGGGAACACTGAAGCTTTCTTT. This codes for CASSLQTGGNTEAFF.

This chain joins TRBV7-6 and TRBJ2-3, with a tentative D call TRBD1 (6 bases). Deletions cut 6 bases from V and 8 bases from J, with 12 bases between. The CDR3 is 12 residues long. Germline CDR1 reads SGHVS; CDR2 reads FNYEAQ. CDR3 amino acids: CASSTTGSTQYF. For the CDR3, the DNA is TGTGCCAGCAGTACAACAGGGAGTACGCAGTATTTT.

The gene calls are TRBV7-9 and TRBJ1-2; 8 bases match TRBD1. In germline, CDR1 is SEHNR, CDR2 FQNEAQ (reference sequence). The junction had 6 bases not matched to a gene; V was cut back by 5 bases and J by 1 base. This CDR3 contains 15 residues. The CDR3, as DNA: TGTGCCAGCAGCCGCGGGACAGGAAATAACTATGGCTACACCTTC. It codes for CASSRGTGNNYGYTF.

The J gene is TRBJ2-1, the V gene TRBV5-1, with 15 bases fitting TRBD2. V lost 5 bases to trimming and J lost 6 bases; unmatched junction nucleotides: 3. CDR1 and CDR2 from the germline V gene are SGHRS and YFSETQ. CDR3 length equals 15 residues. The CDR3 here is CASRGLAGGSNEQFF. As DNA, the CDR3 is TGCGCCAGCAGGGGACTAGCGGGGGGAAGCAATGAGCAGTTCTTC.

The chain recombines TRBV19 with TRBJ2-2; 7 positions match TRBD2. Germline V gene lookup returns CDR1 LNHDA and CDR2 SQIVND (reference sequence). This CDR3 is 16 amino acids long. J lost 0 bases, V lost 4 bases, and 5 bases had no gene match. As DNA, the CDR3 is TGTGCCAGTAGTACCCTGGGACTACCGAACACCGGGGAGCTGTTTTTT. As protein: CASSTLGLPNTGELFF. Complete variable domain (other parts from reference TRBV19 and TRBJ2-2): DGGITQSPKYLFRKEGQNVTLSCEQNLNHDAMYWYRQDPGQGLRLIYYSQIVNDFQKGDIAEGYSVSREKKESFPLTVTSAQKNPTAFYLCASSTLGLPNTGELFFGEGSRLTVL.

The genes are TRBV7-9 and TRBJ2-1; 11 bases map to TRBD2. Germline trimming cut 1 base from V and 10 bases from J; bases unmatched to any gene: 12. The CDR3 length is 17 residues. Germline CDR1 reads SEHNR; CDR2 reads FQNEAQ (reference sequence). CDR3 sequence (DNA): TGTGCCAGCAGCTTAGGGCAGGGGGGACTAGCGGATCGGGAGCAGTTCTTC. Residues: CASSLGQGGLADREQFF.

The J gene is TRBJ2-1, the V gene TRBV7-2; possibly TRBD2 for D (6 bases). CDR1 and CDR2 from the germline V gene are SGHTA and FQGNSA. This CDR3 contains 14 residues. The V gene lost 1 base and the J gene lost 8 bases, with 12 bases spanning the gap. The CDR3 sequence is CASSLGLAQDEQFF. The CDR3 bases are TGTGCCAGCAGCTTAGGCCTAGCGCAAGATGAGCAGTTCTTC.

The J gene is TRBJ2-7, the V gene TRBV7-2; TRBD1 matches at 7 bases. V was pared by 0 bases and J by 1 base, with 6 bases of the junction left unmatched. The germline CDR1 and CDR2 sequences are SGHTA and FQGNSA. This CDR3 comprises 16 residues. Written as DNA, the CDR3 is TGTGCCAGCAGCTTAGCTGCTGGCAGGGGGTCCTACGAGCAGTACTTC. This encodes CASSLAAGRGSYEQYF.

This clone was picked up a small number of times. The chain recombines TRBV7-3 with TRBJ2-7; TRBD1 agrees at 8 bases. V trimming: 4 bases; J trimming: 6 bases; junction bases outside the gene matches: 5. In germline, CDR1 is SGHTA, CDR2 FQGTGA. The CDR3 is 13 residues long. The CDR3 region has the DNA TGTGCCAGCAGCTCCGGGACAGGCCTCGAGCAGTACTTC. Its protein is CASSSGTGLEQYF.

This chain joins TRBV7-3 and TRBJ2-5, with a weak D call TRBD1 (6 bases). The CDR3 has 14 amino acids. Germline CDR1 is SGHTA and CDR2 is FQGTGA. Trimming stripped 1 base from V and 9 bases from J, with 15 bases between. CDR3 sequence (DNA): TGTGCCAGCAGCTTAAATCAGGGCCAGGGGCCCCAGTACTTC. It is translated as CASSLNQGQGPQYF.

This rearrangement joins TRBV21-1 to TRBJ2-1; the table names TRBD2, a call not compared with the DNA. TRBV21-1 is listed as a pseudogene. The CDR3 is 16 residues long. The CDR3 here is CASSKDPGYPYNEQFF. The CDR3 coding sequence is TGTGCCAGCAGCAAAGACCCGGGGTACCCCTACAATGAGCAGTTCTTC.

V and J are TRBV5-1 and TRBJ2-7; TRBD2 is a possible D gene (5 bases). Germline CDR1 SGHRS, CDR2 YFSETQ. The CDR3 is 15 amino acids. Trimming took 0 bases from V and 6 from J, leaving 16 bases between them. CDR3 nucleotide sequence: TGCGCCAGCAGCTTGGATCCCCGGGAACGGCGCGAGCAGTACTTC. Translation gives CASSLDPRERREQYF.

This sequence joins TRBV27 and TRBJ1-1; perhaps TRBD1 as D (5 bases). Germline V lookup: CDR1 MNHEY, CDR2 SMNVEV (reference sequence). CDR3 length equals 14 residues. V lost 3 bases to trimming and J lost 1 base, with 9 bases between them. CDR3 sequence (DNA): TGTGCCAGCAGTTTCGACGACAGGAACACTGAAGCTTTCTTT. This gives the protein CASSFDDRNTEAFF.